This T cell receptor beta chain is from a study of blood T cell repertoires in COVID-19. Study as a whole: COVID-19 samples collected from the United States, Italy and Spain covered acute and convalescent phases. From T cells, B-cell-depleted T cells, or PBMCs came the material, which was cDNA or gDNA.

This clone showed up just once. Original data processing: Nucleated cell number was recorded as an estimate derived from reference gene primer amplification. TCRdb's copy holds only in-frame clones and misses some; the assay was immunoSEQ multiplex PCR. The D gene and trimming were derived from the DNA, and the V and J assignments and clone size from that table. The table includes around 80,000 clones, over 75% detected once. The sequence derives from an elderly man with acute or convalescent COVID-19. Sequencing was carried out using peripheral blood.

The CDR3 nucleotides are TGTGCCAGCAGCCAAGATCAGGGTATGGGGGGCTACACCTTC. This translates into CASSQDQGMGGYTF. The V gene is TRBV3-1 (or the pseudogene TRBV3-2), the J gene TRBJ1-2; weak D call: TRBD1 (5 bases). The CDR3 consists of 14 residues. Trimming removed 0 bases at V and 8 bases at J, with 13 bases between. Germline V gives CDR1 LGHDT, CDR2 YNNKEL (reference sequence).